This T cell receptor beta chain emerged from a study of blood T cell repertoires in COVID-19. Study-wide context: The samples span acute and convalescent COVID-19 from the United States, Italy and Spain. T cells, B-cell-depleted T cells, or PBMCs provided the cDNA or gDNA that served as material.

Original processing methods: Amplification from reference gene primers served as the basis for estimated nucleated cell counts. The repertoire was sequenced with immunoSEQ multiplex PCR; TCRdb's copy has only in-frame clones and lacks some. The V and J calls and clone size are taken from that table; D and trimming were inferred from the DNA. Of 150,000 to 200,000 clones listed, more than 75% are singletons. This TCR was sampled from a human donor in a cohort sampled during active COVID-19. Sequencing was carried out using peripheral blood.

CDR3 sequence (DNA): TGTGCCAGCACCTTAAAATCACTTGGGCAGTTACCCTACGAGCAGTACTTC. It translates to CASTLKSLGQLPYEQYF. The chain carries TRBV27 and TRBJ2-7; no clear D gene. Germline lookup yields CDR1 MNHEY and CDR2 SMNVEV (reference sequence). With 7 bases removed from V and 2 bases from J, the gap between germline ends came to 24 bases. CDR3 length: 17 amino acids.